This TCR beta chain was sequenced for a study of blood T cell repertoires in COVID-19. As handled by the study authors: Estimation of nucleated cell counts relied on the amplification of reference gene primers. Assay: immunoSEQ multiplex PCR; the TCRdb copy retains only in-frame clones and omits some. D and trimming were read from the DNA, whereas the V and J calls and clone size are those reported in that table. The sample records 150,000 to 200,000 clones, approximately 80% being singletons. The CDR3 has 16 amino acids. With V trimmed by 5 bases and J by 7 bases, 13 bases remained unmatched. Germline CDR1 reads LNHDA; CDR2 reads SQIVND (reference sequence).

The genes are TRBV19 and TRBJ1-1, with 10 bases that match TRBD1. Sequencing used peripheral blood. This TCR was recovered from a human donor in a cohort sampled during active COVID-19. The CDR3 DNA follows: TGTGCCAGTAGTTTCCCCTTGACAGGGGGCCTTAGTGAAGCTTTCTTT. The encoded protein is CASSFPLTGGLSEAFF.